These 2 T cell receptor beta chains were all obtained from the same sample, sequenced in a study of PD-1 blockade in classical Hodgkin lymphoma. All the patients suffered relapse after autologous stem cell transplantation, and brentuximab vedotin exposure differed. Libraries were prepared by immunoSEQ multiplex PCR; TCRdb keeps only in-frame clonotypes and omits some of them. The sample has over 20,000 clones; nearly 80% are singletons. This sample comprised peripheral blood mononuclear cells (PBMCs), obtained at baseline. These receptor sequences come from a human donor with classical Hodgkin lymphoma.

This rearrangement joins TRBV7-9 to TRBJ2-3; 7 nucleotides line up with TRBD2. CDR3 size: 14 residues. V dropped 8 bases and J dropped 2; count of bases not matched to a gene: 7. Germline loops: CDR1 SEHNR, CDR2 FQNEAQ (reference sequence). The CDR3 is CASSRAGITDTQYF. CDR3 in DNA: TGTGCCAGCTCAAGAGCGGGGATCACAGATACGCAGTATTTT.

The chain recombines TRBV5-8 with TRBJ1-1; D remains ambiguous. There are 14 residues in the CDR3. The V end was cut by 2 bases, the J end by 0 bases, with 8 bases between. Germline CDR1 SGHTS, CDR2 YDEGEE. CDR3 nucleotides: TGTGCCAGCAGCTTCTTCAGCATGAACACTGAAGCTTTCTTT. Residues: CASSFFSMNTEAFF.